The sequence of this T cell receptor (beta chain) was determined in a study of siplizumab effects on memory and regulatory T cells (dated by TCRdb to 2018 to 2020). Looking at the study overall: The effect of the anti-CD2 antibody siplizumab on alloreactive T-cell subsets was examined in allogeneic mixed lymphocyte reactions constructed from human PBMCs.

TCRbeta CDR3 sequencing was performed on sorted unstimulated T cells and on proliferating T cells recovered from mixed lymphocyte reactions. Fresh whole blood from around 10 HLA-typed healthy donors was used as the source from which PBMCs were isolated. To map where alloreactive clones came from, unstimulated CD4+ regulatory T cells were FACS-sorted. What the research found in general, with its limitations: The cumulative frequency of alloreactive sequences that could be traced back to unstimulated CD4+ memory T cells was significantly reduced by siplizumab. Unstimulated naive T cells appeared to be more diverse than memory T cells, and naive cells seemed to make a substantial contribution to the alloresponse. Whether proliferating Tregs from siplizumab cultures were suppressive was not functionally confirmed. Of the alloreactive CD4+ clones that could be mapped, the Treg-derived share averaged about 67% with siplizumab compared with around 25% in control reactions. Because sequences at frequencies below about 10^-5 were poorly captured, only a minor fraction of alloreactive clones could be mapped back to unstimulated subsets. Roughly 75-96% of proliferating CD4+ or CD8+ clones could not be assigned a naive or memory phenotype.

The CDR3 contains 16 residues, cysteine and phenylalanine counted. Only the CDR3 DNA stays, 48 bases, in frame from base 1. For CDR1 and CDR2, the germline V gene lists MNHNS and SASEGT. Trimming takes 4 bases from V and 0 bases from J, and the germline ends sit 15 bases apart. Libraries were prepared through the immunoSEQ multiplex PCR assay. The deep sequencing platform assayed about 90,000 TCR templates per sample. Genomic DNA extracted from sorted T cells was used for TCRbeta CDR3 sequencing. The paper's processing steps were these. The R programming language was used for the clonal analysis of the TCRbeta CDR3 data. Alloreactive CD4+ and CD8+ clones were identified by comparing unstimulated samples to CFSE-low samples taken after the reaction. Regulatory or non-regulatory origin of alloreactive CD4+ clones was assigned by matching sequences to the sorted unstimulated Treg and non-Treg repertoires. This is the immuneACCESS table as TCRdb keeps it, with only in-frame sequences that have V and J called. A part of the clones is gone; compared with another copy, unresolved V genes explain less than half, and the rest is unexplained. The DNA gave D and trimming, while V, J and clone size come from that table. A total of 85,000 to 130,000 clones appear in this sample, about 93% of them only once. The ten largest clones capture about 0.62% of the sample.

This clone showed up just once. Its antigen specificity is not known. Per-base qualities were not stored, and no clone one base away is much larger. This TCR was recovered from a human donor in good health. The sequence links TRBV6-1 to TRBJ1-1; a tentative D match to TRBD1 spans 5 bases. The sequenced sample consisted of Tregs sorted from blood. DNA sequence: TGTGCCAGCAGTGGACTAACAGGTAAACTGAACACTGAAGCTTTCTTT. Translation gives CASSGLTGKLNTEAFF.